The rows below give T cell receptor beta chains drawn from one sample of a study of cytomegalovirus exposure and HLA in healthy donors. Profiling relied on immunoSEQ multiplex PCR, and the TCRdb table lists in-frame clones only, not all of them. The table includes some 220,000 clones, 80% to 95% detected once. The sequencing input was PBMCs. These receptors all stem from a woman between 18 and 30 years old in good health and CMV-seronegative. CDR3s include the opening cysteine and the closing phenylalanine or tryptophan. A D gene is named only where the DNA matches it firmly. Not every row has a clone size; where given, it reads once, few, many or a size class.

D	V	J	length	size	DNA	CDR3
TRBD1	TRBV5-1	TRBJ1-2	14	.	TGCGCCAGCAGCCGGACAGGGGGTAACTATGGCTACACCTTC	CASSRTGGNYGYTF
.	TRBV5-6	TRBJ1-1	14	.	TGTGCCAGCAGCAAACCACCTACGAACACTGAAGCTTTCTTT	CASSKPPTNTEAFF
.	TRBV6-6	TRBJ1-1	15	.	TGTGCCAGCAGTTACTGGAAGGAGGGACACACTGAAGCTTTCTTT	CASSYWKEGHTEAFF
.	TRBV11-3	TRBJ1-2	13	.	TGTGCCAGCAGCTTAACGGGGGAATATGGCTACACCTTC	CASSLTGEYGYTF
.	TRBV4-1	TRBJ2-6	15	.	TGCGCCAGCAGCCAGGGCTTTTCTGGGGCCAACGTCCTGACTTTC	CASSQGFSGANVLTF
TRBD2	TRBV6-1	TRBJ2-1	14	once	TGTGCCAGCAGGGCAGGCGGGAGGGCGGGTGAGCAGTTCTTC	CASRAGGRAGEQFF
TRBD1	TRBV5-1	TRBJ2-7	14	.	TGCGCCAGCAGGGTGACAGGGGGGTTTGGAGAGCAGTACTTC	CASRVTGGFGEQYF
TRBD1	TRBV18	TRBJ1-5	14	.	TGTGCCAGCTCCTTGGGACAGGGAGGTCAGCCCCAGCATTTT	CASSLGQGGQPQHF
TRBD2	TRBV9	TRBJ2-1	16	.	TGTGCCAGCAGCCCTGGGACTAGCGGGTGGGACAATGAGCAGTTCTTC	CASSPGTSGWDNEQFF
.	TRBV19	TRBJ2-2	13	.	TGTGCCAGTAGTGCAGGCCGGCTTGGGGAGCTGTTTTTT	CASSAGRLGELFF
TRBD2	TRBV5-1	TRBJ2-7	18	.	TGCGCCAGCAGCTTTCAAACCCAACTAGCGGGGGTAACCTACGAGCAGTACTTC	CASSFQTQLAGVTYEQYF
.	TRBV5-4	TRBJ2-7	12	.	TGTGCCAGCAGCTTGGAGGGGATCGGGCAGTACTTC	CASSLEGIGQYF
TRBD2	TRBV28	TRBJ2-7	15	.	TGTGCCAGCAGCCCGACTAGCGGGAGGGCCTACGAGCAGTACTTC	CASSPTSGRAYEQYF
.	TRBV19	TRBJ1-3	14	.	TGTGCCAGTAGTATTCGCGGTCCAGGAAACACCATATATTTT	CASSIRGPGNTIYF
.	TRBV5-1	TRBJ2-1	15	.	TGCGCCAGCAGCTTGGTGACAGGTATGAAGAATGAGCAGTTCTTC	CASSLVTGMKNEQFF
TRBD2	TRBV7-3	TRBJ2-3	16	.	TGTGCCAGCAGCCCACTGGCTAGCGGGAGAACAGATACGCAGTATTTT	CASSPLASGRTDTQYF
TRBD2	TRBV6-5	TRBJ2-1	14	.	TGTGCCAGCAGCCCGACTAGCTATTACAATGAGCAGTTCTTC	CASSPTSYYNEQFF
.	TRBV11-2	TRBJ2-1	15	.	TGTGCCAGCAGCACTAAGGGGTACTACTACAATGAGCAGTTCTTC	CASSTKGYYYNEQFF
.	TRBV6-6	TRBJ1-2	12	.	TGTGCCAGCAGGGGAGACAGGATGGGCTACACCTTC	CASRGDRMGYTF
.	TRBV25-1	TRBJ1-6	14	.	TGTGCCAGCAGTCTGACAGGCTATAATTCACCCCTCCACTTT	CASSLTGYNSPLHF
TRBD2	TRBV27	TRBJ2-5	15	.	TGTGCCAGCAGTTTAGAGCGGGAGTGGGGAGAGACCCAGTACTTC	CASSLEREWGETQYF
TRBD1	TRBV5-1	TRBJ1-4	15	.	TGCGCCAGCAGCTCACGGACAGGGAACAATGAAAAACTGTTTTTT	CASSSRTGNNEKLFF
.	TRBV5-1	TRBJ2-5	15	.	TGCGCCAGCAGCTTGGTCTCAGGCAGACAAGAGACCCAGTACTTC	CASSLVSGRQETQYF
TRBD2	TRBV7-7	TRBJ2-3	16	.	TGTGCTAGCAGCCCCAGGGCGGGAGGGCCGTTAGATACGCAGTATTTT	CASSPRAGGPLDTQYF
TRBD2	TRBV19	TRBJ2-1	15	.	TGTGCCAGTAGTATAATACTAGCGGATTACAATGAGCAGTTCTTC	CASSIILADYNEQFF
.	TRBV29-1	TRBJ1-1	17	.	TGCAGCTCTCTTGGTGCGGGGGGAGGAAGAACTTACACTGAAGCTTTCTTT	CSSLGAGGGRTYTEAFF
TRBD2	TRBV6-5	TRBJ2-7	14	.	TGTGCCAGCAGCCTTACTAGCGGGAGCTACGAGCAGTACTTC	CASSLTSGSYEQYF
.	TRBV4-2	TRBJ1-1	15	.	TGTGCCAGCAGCCAAGACCCCAGGGGAGGGACTGAAGCTTTCTTT	CASSQDPRGGTEAFF
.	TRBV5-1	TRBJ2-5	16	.	TGCGCCAGCAGCTATAGACAGGGAGGAGGCCAAGAGACCCAGTACTTC	CASSYRQGGGQETQYF
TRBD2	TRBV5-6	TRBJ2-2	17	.	TGTGCCAGCAGCCGAAAGAGCGGGAGGGCCTACACCGGGGAGCTGTTTTTT	CASSRKSGRAYTGELFF
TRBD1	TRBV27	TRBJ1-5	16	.	TGTGCCAGCAGCCCTAGACAGGGGGCGACGGCCCAGCCCCAGCATTTT	CASSPRQGATAQPQHF
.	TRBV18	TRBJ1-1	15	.	TGTGCCAGCTCACCGTCGGACTCCTGGAACACTGAAGCTTTCTTT	CASSPSDSWNTEAFF
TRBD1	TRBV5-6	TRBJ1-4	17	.	TGTGCCAGCAGCTCAGTTTACAGGGGGCTGGATAATGAAAAACTGTTTTTT	CASSSVYRGLDNEKLFF